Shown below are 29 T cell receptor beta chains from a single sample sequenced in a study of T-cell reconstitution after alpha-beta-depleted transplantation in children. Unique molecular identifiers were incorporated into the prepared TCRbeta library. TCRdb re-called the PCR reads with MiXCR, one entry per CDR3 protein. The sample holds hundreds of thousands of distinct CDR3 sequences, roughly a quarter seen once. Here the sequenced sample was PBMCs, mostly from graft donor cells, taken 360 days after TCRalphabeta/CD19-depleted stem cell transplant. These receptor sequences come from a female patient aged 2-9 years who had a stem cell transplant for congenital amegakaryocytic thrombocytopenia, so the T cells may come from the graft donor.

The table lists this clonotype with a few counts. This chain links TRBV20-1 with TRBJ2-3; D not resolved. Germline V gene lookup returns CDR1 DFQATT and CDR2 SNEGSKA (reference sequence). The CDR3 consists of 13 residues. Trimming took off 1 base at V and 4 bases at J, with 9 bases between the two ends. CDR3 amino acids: CSARVVRSDTQYF. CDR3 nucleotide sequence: TGCAGTGCTAGAGTGGTCAGATCAGATACGCAGTATTTT.

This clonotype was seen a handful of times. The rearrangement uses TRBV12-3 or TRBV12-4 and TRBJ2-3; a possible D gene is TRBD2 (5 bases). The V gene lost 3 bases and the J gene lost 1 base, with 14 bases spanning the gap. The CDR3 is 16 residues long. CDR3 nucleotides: TGTGCCAGCAGTTTGGACTCTACTTGGGGCACAGATACGCAGTATTTT. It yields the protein CASSLDSTWGTDTQYF.

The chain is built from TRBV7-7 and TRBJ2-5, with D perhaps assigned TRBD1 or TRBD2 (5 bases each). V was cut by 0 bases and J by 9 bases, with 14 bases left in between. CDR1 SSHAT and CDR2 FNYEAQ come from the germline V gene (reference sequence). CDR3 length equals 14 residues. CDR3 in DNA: TGTGCCAGCAGCTTAGCGCCAGGCAGGGAGCCCCAGTACTTC. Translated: CASSLAPGREPQYF.

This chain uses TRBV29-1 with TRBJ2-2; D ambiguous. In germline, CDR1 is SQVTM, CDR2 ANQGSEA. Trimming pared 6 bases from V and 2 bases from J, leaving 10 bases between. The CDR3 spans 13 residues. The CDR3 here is CSVVYANTGELFF. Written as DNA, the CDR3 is TGCAGCGTCGTCTATGCCAACACCGGGGAGCTGTTTTTT.

As DNA, the CDR3 is TGCGCCAGCAGCCCTACAACAGGGGGCTTAGATACGCAGTATTTT. Protein product: CASSPTTGGLDTQYF. The chain carries TRBV4-3 and TRBJ2-3, with TRBD1 matching over 9 bases. Germline values: CDR1 LGHNA, CDR2 YSLEER. CDR3 length: 15 amino acids. The V segment lost 4 bases and the J segment 5 bases; nucleotides outside the gene matches: 7.

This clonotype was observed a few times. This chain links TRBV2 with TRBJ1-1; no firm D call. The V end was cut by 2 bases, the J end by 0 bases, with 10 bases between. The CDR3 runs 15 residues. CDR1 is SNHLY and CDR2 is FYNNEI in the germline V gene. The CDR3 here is CASSEMRNMNTEAFF. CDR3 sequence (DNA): TGTGCCAGCAGTGAAATGCGGAACATGAACACTGAAGCTTTCTTT.

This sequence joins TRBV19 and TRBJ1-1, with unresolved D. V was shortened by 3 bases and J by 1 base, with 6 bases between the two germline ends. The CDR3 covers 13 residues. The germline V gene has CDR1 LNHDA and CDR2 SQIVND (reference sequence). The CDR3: CASSIWGNTEAFF. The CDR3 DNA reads TGTGCCAGTAGTATCTGGGGGAACACTGAAGCTTTCTTT.

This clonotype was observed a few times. The CDR3 loop is CSVDRDRGYTF. The DNA for the CDR3 is TGCAGCGTTGACAGGGATAGAGGCTACACCTTC. The chain links TRBV29-1 to TRBJ1-2; D possibly corresponds to TRBD1 (5 bases). The length of the CDR3 is 11 residues. The germline V and J ends were trimmed by 3 bases and 8 bases, with 10 bases remaining between them. Germline CDR1 is SQVTM and CDR2 is ANQGSEA.

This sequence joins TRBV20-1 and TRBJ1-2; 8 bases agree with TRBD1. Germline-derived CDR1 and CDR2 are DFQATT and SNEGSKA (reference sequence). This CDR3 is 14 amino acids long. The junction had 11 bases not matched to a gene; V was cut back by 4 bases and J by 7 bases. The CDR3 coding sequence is TGCAGTGCTAACCTCCAGGGCCAGGGGGCTGGCTACACCTTC. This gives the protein CSANLQGQGAGYTF.

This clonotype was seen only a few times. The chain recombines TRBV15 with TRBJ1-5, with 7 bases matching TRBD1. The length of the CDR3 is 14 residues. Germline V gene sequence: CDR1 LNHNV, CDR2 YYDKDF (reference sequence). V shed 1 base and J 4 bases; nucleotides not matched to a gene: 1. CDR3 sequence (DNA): TGTGCCACCAGCAGAGGGACAGGTAATCAGCCCCAGCATTTT. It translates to CATSRGTGNQPQHF.

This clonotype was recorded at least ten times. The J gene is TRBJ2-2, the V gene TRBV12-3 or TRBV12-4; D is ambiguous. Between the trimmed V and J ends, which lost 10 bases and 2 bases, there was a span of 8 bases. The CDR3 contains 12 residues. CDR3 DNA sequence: TGTGCCACCCGCATTAACACCGGGGAGCTGTTTTTT. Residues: CATRINTGELFF.

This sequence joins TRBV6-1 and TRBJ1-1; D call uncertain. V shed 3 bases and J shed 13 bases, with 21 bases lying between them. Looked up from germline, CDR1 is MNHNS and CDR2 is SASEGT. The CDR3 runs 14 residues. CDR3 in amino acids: CASSETGIGILDFF. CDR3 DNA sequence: TGTGCCAGCAGTGAGACCGGGATAGGGATCCTCGATTTCTTT.

In DNA form, the CDR3 reads TGTGCCAGCAGCTTAGCTCCCGGCAGCACAGATACGCAGTATTTT. It codes for CASSLAPGSTDTQYF. V is TRBV7-2 and J is TRBJ2-3; D gene ambiguous. This CDR3 is built from 15 residues. Trimming left V 0 bases short and J 0 bases short, with 7 bases between. The germline CDR1 and CDR2 sequences are SGHTA and FQGNSA.

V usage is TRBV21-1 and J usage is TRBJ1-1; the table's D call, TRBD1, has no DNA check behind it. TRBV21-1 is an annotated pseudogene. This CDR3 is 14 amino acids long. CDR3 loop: CASSKGQGITEAFF. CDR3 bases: TGTGCCAGCAGCAAAGGACAGGGGATCACTGAAGCTTTCTTT.

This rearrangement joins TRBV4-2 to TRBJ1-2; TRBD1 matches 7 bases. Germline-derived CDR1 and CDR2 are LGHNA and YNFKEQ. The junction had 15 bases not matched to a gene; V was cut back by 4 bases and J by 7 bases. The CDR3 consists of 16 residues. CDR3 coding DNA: TGTGCCAGCAGCCGCGACACAGACTTGCGGACAGGTGGCTACACCTTC. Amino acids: CASSRDTDLRTGGYTF.

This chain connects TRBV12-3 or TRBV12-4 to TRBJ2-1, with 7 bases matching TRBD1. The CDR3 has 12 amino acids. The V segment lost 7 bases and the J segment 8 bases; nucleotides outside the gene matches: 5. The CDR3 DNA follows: TGTGCCAGCACCGACAGGGTCGATGAGCAGTTCTTC. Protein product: CASTDRVDEQFF.

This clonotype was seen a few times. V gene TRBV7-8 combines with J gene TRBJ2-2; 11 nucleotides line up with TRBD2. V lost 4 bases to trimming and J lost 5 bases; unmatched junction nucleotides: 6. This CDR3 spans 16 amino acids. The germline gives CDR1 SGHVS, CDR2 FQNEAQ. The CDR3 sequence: CASSSLAGVTTGELFF. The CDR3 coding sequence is TGTGCCAGCAGCTCACTAGCGGGAGTTACTACCGGGGAGCTGTTTTTT.

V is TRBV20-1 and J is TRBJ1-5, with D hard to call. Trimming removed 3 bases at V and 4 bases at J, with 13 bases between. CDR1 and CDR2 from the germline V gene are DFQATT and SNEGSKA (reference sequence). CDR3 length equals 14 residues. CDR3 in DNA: TGCAGTGCTAGGAATAGGCCCCTAAATCAGCCCCAGCATTTT. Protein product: CSARNRPLNQPQHF.

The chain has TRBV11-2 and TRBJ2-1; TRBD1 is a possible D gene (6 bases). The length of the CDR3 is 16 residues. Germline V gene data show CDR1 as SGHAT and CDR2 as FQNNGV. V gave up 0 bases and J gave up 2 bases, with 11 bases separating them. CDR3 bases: TGTGCCAGCAGCTTAGAGTCGGGGACACCCTACAATGAGCAGTTCTTC. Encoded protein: CASSLESGTPYNEQFF.

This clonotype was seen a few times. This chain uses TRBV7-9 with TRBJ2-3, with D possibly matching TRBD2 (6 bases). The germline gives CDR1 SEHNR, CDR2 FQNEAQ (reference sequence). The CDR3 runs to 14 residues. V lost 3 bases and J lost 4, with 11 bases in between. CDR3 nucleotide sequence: TGTGCCAGCAGCTTGGCGGGGATCTCAGATACGCAGTATTTT. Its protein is CASSLAGISDTQYF.

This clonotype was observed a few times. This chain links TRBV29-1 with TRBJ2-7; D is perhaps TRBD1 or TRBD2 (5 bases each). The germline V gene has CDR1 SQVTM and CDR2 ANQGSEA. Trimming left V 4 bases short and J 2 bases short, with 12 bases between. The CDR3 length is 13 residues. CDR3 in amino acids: CSVAVGRAYEQYF. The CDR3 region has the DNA TGCAGCGTTGCAGTGGGACGGGCCTACGAGCAGTACTTC.

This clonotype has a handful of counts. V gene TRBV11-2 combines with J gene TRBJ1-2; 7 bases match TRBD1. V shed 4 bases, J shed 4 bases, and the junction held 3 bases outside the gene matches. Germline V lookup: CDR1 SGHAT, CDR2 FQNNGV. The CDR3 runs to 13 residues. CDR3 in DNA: TGTGCCAGCAGCTCACAGGGGACCTATGGCTACACCTTC. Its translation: CASSSQGTYGYTF.

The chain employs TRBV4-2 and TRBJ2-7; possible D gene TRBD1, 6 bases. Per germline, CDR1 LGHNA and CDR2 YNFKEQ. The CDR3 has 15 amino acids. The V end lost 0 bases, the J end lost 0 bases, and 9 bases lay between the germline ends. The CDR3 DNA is TGTGCCAGCAGCCAAGATCAGGGGAGCTCCTACGAGCAGTACTTC. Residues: CASSQDQGSSYEQYF.

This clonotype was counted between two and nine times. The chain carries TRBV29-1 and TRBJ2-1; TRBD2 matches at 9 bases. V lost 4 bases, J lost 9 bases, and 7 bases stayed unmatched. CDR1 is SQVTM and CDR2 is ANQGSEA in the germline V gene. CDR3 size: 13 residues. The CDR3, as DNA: TGCAGCGTTGGTATAGCGGGAGCGGGTGAGCAGTTCTTC. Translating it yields CSVGIAGAGEQFF.

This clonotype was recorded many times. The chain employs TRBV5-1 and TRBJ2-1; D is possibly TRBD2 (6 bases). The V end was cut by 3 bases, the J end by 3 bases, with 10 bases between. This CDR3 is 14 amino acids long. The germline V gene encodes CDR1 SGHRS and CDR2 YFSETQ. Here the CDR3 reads CASSSEGLYNEQFF. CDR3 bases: TGCGCCAGCAGCTCCGAGGGACTCTACAATGAGCAGTTCTTC.

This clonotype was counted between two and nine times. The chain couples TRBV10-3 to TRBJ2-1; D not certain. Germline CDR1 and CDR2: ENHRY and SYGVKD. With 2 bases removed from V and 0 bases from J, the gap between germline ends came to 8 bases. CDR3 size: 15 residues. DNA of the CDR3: TGTGCCATCAGTGAGGGGTTTAGCTCCTACAATGAGCAGTTCTTC. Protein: CAISEGFSSYNEQFF.

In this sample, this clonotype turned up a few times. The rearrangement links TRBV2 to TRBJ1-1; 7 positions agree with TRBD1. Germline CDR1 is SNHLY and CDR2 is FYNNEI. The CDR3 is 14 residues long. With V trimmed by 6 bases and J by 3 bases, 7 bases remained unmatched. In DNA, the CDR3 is TGTGCCAGCAGATATGACAGGGCCGACACTGAAGCTTTCTTT. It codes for CASRYDRADTEAFF.

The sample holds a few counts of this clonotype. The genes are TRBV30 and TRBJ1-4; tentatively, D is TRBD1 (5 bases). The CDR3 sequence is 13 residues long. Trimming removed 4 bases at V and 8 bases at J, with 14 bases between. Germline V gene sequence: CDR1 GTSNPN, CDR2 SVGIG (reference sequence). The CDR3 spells CAWTRDRNEKLFF. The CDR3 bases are TGTGCCTGGACCCGAGACAGAAACGAAAAACTGTTTTTT.

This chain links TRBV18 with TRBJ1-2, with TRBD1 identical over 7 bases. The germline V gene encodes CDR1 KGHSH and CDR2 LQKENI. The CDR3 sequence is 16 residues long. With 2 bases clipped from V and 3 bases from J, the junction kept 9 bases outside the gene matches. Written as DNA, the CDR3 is TGTGCCAGCTCACCAGGAGACAGGGTCCATGACTATGGCTACACCTTC. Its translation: CASSPGDRVHDYGYTF.